The 26 T cell receptor beta chains reported below all come from one sample, sequenced in a study of T cell responses to AZD1222 COVID-19 vaccine. Here immunoSEQ multiplex PCR was the method, and the copy in TCRdb shows in-frame clones only, minus some. The sample carries about 120,000 clones, approximately 94% recorded once. The source material was peripheral blood, sampled 28 days after the second AZD1222 dose. The receptors here all came from an adult who received the AZD1222 COVID-19 vaccine.

The chain uses TRBV19 and TRBJ1-1, with D possibly matching TRBD1 (6 bases). Between the trimmed V and J ends, which lost 6 bases and 3 bases, there was a span of 14 bases. Per germline, CDR1 LNHDA and CDR2 SQIVND (reference sequence). CDR3 length: 14 residues. For the CDR3, the DNA is TGTGCCAGTAGCTCAAAGGGGGGGGACACTGAAGCTTTCTTT. This codes for CASSSKGGDTEAFF.

V is TRBV6-5 and J is TRBJ1-3; D is unresolved. This CDR3 spans 14 amino acids. The V gene's germline CDR1 is MNHEY and CDR2 SVGAGI. Trimming removed 0 bases from V and 10 bases from J, with 13 bases in between. CDR3 protein: CASSYSSKDMTIYF. The CDR3 region has the DNA TGTGCCAGCAGTTACTCGAGTAAGGATATGACCATATATTTT.

This chain links TRBV10-3 with TRBJ2-1, with D possibly TRBD2 on 6 matching bases. CDR3 length equals 15 residues. Germline V gene lookup returns CDR1 ENHRY and CDR2 SYGVKD. V dropped 8 bases and J dropped 10 bases, with 24 bases sitting between them. This chain's CDR3 is CAIGVPNAGSGEQFF. CDR3 coding DNA: TGTGCCATCGGGGTCCCCAACGCGGGATCGGGAGAGCAGTTCTTC.

The DNA for the CDR3 is TGTGCCAGCAGCGCTCAAGCTGACACTGAAGCTTTCTTT. It specifies CASSAQADTEAFF. The rearrangement joins TRBV11-3 to TRBJ1-1; D call uncertain. CDR1 is SGHNT, CDR2 YENEEA, per germline. Trimming took 5 bases from V and 3 from J, leaving 10 bases between them. This CDR3 spans 13 amino acids. Full variable domain (outside the CDR3, taken from reference TRBV11-3 and TRBJ1-1): EAGVVQSPRYKIIEKKQPVAFWCNPISGHNTLYWYLQNLGQGPELLIRYENEEAVDDSQLPKDRFSAERLKGVDSTLKIQPAELGDSAVYLCASSAQADTEAFFGQGTRLTVV.

The chain uses TRBV18 and TRBJ1-4; D may be TRBD1 (5 bases). There are 15 residues in the CDR3. The germline CDR1 and CDR2 sequences are KGHSH and LQKENI. Trimming removed 6 bases at V and 3 bases at J, with 14 bases between. CDR3 region: CASSLQGAANEKLFF. CDR3 bases: TGTGCCAGCTCGCTCCAGGGTGCGGCTAATGAAAAACTGTTTTTT.

This chain uses TRBV21-1 with TRBJ2-2; TRBD2, the table's D call, was not compared with the DNA. TRBV21-1 is a known pseudogene. The CDR3 runs 15 residues. The CDR3 protein is CASTPAKERSGELFF. CDR3 nucleotide sequence: TGTGCCAGCACCCCCGCGAAGGAGCGGAGCGGGGAGCTGTTTTTT.

The rearrangement links TRBV5-1 to TRBJ2-1; D possibly uses TRBD1 or TRBD2 (5 bases each). Trimming removed 0 bases at V and 8 bases at J, with 18 bases between. Per the germline V gene, CDR1 is SGHRS and CDR2 is YFSETQ. There are 16 residues in the CDR3. The CDR3 DNA is TGCGCCAGCAGCTTGGAGGGGAGCGGCTTGGGGTATGAGCAGTTCTTC. This gives the protein CASSLEGSGLGYEQFF.

This chain joins TRBV5-1 and TRBJ2-3; 7 bases fit TRBD1. J gave up 3 bases and V 0 bases, and 4 bases lay outside the gene matches. Looked up from germline, CDR1 is SGHRS and CDR2 is YFSETQ. The CDR3 totals 15 residues. The CDR3 reads CASSLEGASTDTQYF. In DNA form, the CDR3 reads TGCGCCAGCAGCTTGGAGGGGGCGTCAACAGATACGCAGTATTTT.

V usage is TRBV2 and J usage is TRBJ1-5; D not resolved. The germline V gene encodes CDR1 SNHLY and CDR2 FYNNEI. The CDR3 sequence is 12 residues long. Trimming shortened V by 8 bases and J by 3 bases, and 8 bases separated the two germline ends. The CDR3 loop is CASGRDNQPQHF. The DNA for the CDR3 is TGTGCCAGCGGGAGGGACAATCAGCCCCAGCATTTT.

Note on this clone: Other DNA variants within this sample encode the same CDR3. V usage is TRBV2 and J usage is TRBJ1-5, with unresolved D. CDR1 is SNHLY and CDR2 is FYNNEI in the germline V gene. The CDR3 totals 13 residues. V was clipped by 6 bases and J by 0 bases, with 6 bases between them. CDR3 nucleotide sequence: TGTGCCAGCAGCCGGGATAGCAATCAGCCCCAGCATTTT. As protein: CASSRDSNQPQHF.

The rearrangement links TRBV5-1 to TRBJ2-5, with 8 bases lining up with TRBD2. V lost 0 bases to trimming and J lost 1 base; unmatched junction nucleotides: 5. CDR3 size: 16 residues. Germline-derived CDR1 and CDR2 are SGHRS and YFSETQ. For the CDR3, the DNA is TGCGCCAGCAGCTTGGGTAGTAGCGGGGTCCAAGAGACCCAGTACTTC. Its protein product is CASSLGSSGVQETQYF.

The V gene is TRBV4-3, the J gene TRBJ2-3, with TRBD1 matching 7 bases. The trim removed 4 bases at V and 5 bases at J, leaving 15 bases unmatched. Germline lookup yields CDR1 LGHNA and CDR2 YSLEER. The CDR3 is 17 amino acids. CDR3 bases: TGCGCCAGCAGCCTACAGGGGCTAGCTAAAGATAGAGATACGCAGTATTTT. This sequence encodes CASSLQGLAKDRDTQYF.

This rearrangement joins TRBV5-5 to TRBJ1-1; no clear D gene. Trimming left V 0 bases short and J 1 base short, with 4 bases between. CDR1 and CDR2 (germline): SGHKS, YYEKEE (reference sequence). The CDR3 totals 13 residues. CDR3 sequence reads: CASSLVPNTEAFF. The CDR3 DNA sequence: TGTGCCAGCAGCTTGGTCCCGAACACTGAAGCTTTCTTT.

This chain connects TRBV18 to TRBJ1-2; D remains unclear. V was trimmed by 1 base and J by 2 bases, leaving 11 bases between them. Germline V CDR1 and CDR2: KGHSH, LQKENI. The CDR3 length is 15 residues. CDR3 nucleotide sequence: TGTGCCAGCTCACCACGTTCGACCGGGAACTATGGCTACACCTTC. Translating it yields CASSPRSTGNYGYTF.

The rearrangement joins TRBV6-2 or TRBV6-3 to TRBJ2-2; TRBD2 matches at 9 bases. Germline V gene data show CDR1 as MNHEY and CDR2 as SVGEGT. Losses at the gene ends were 5 bases for V and 4 bases for J; bases not matched to a gene: 5. This CDR3 spans 15 amino acids. CDR3 sequence (DNA): TGTGCCAGCAGTAGACTAGCGGTCGGCACCGGGGAGCTGTTTTTT. Translating gives CASSRLAVGTGELFF.

The rearrangement joins TRBV6-2 or TRBV6-3 to TRBJ2-1; D is unclear. V gave up 2 bases and J gave up 5 bases, with 7 bases separating them. CDR1 and CDR2 from the germline V gene are MNHEY and SVGEGT. This CDR3 contains 13 residues. CDR3 nucleotide sequence: TGTGCCAGCAGTTACGCCGCGAACAATGAGCAGTTCTTC. It translates to CASSYAANNEQFF.

This chain links TRBV5-4 with TRBJ1-4, with D unresolved. In germline, CDR1 is SGHNT, CDR2 YYREEE (reference sequence). V was clipped by 4 bases and J by 3 bases, with 10 bases between them. This CDR3 contains 14 residues. The CDR3: CASSIAGPNEKLFF. The CDR3 DNA follows: TGTGCCAGCAGCATTGCGGGCCCTAATGAAAAACTGTTTTTT.

This chain connects TRBV7-6 to TRBJ1-1, with 7 bases identical to TRBD1. After removal of 5 bases from V and 2 bases from J, the junction contained 8 bases not matched to a gene. The CDR3 spans 15 residues. CDR1 and CDR2 (germline): SGHVS, FNYEAQ. CDR3 residues: CASSPQGGGNTEAFF. In nucleotides, the CDR3 is TGTGCCAGCAGCCCGCAGGGGGGAGGCAACACTGAAGCTTTCTTT. Full variable domain (outside the CDR3, taken from reference TRBV7-6 and TRBJ1-1): GAGVSQSPRYKVTKRGQDVALRCDPISGHVSLYWYRQALGQGPEFLTYFNYEAQQDKSGLPNDRFSAERPEGSISTLTIQRTEQRDSAMYRCASSPQGGGNTEAFFGQGTRLTVV.

This sequence joins TRBV2 and TRBJ1-6; D is ambiguous. The germline V gene has CDR1 SNHLY and CDR2 FYNNEI. This CDR3 comprises 15 residues. V lost 4 bases to trimming and J lost 10 bases, with 17 bases between them. The CDR3 region is CASSGGIGRSSPLHF. The CDR3 DNA is TGTGCCAGCAGTGGAGGGATTGGAAGAAGCTCACCCCTCCACTTT.

The J gene is TRBJ1-1, the V gene TRBV11-2; perhaps TRBD1 as D (5 bases). From germline, CDR1 is SGHAT and CDR2 FQNNGV. The length of the CDR3 is 16 residues. Trimming left V 1 base short and J 4 bases short, with 16 bases between. The CDR3 nucleotides read TGTGCCAGCAGCTTAGGGATGGGACCCCGCGGCACTGAAGCTTTCTTT. Translation gives CASSLGMGPRGTEAFF.

V is TRBV19 and J is TRBJ1-1, with unresolved D. The V end lost 10 bases, the J end lost 4 bases, and 22 bases lay between the germline ends. Germline V gene data show CDR1 as LNHDA and CDR2 as SQIVND (reference sequence). This CDR3 contains 15 residues. CDR3 sequence reads: CANTLSGEGGTEAFF. The DNA of the CDR3 is TGTGCCAATACTCTTAGTGGGGAAGGAGGCACTGAAGCTTTCTTT.

This clone was picked up a small number of times. V and J are TRBV18 and TRBJ1-1; TRBD1 matches 8 bases. This CDR3 region has 16 residues. After removal of 4 bases from V and 1 base from J, the junction contained 8 bases not matched to a gene. The germline V gene encodes CDR1 KGHSH and CDR2 LQKENI. This CDR3 is CASSLSSGGANTEAFF. For the CDR3, the DNA is TGTGCCAGCTCACTCAGTTCAGGGGGCGCGAACACTGAAGCTTTCTTT.

The chain is built from TRBV11-3 and TRBJ2-5; D unresolved. Looked up from germline, CDR1 is SGHNT and CDR2 is YENEEA. This CDR3 is 13 amino acids long. The V end was cut by 4 bases, the J end by 7 bases, with 13 bases between. CDR3 nucleotide sequence: TGTGCCAGCAGCTCATCCGCCTTGACGACCCAGTACTTC. It yields the protein CASSSSALTTQYF.

This clone has just one count. V and J are TRBV5-4 and TRBJ2-7, with D possibly TRBD1 on 5 matching bases. Germline values: CDR1 SGHNT, CDR2 YYREEE (reference sequence). V gave up 3 bases and J gave up 2 bases, with 9 bases separating them. This CDR3 comprises 13 residues. This chain's CDR3 is CASSSDRTYEQYF. The CDR3 DNA reads TGTGCCAGCAGCTCCGACAGAACCTACGAGCAGTACTTC.

This chain links TRBV6-2 or TRBV6-3 with TRBJ2-7; the D gene is possibly TRBD2 (6 bases). V lost 5 bases and J 3 bases, leaving 23 bases between the germline ends. Looked up from germline, CDR1 is MNHEY and CDR2 is SVGEGT. The CDR3 has 17 amino acids. CDR3 protein: CASSTAGPLRLLYEQYF. The CDR3 DNA follows: TGTGCCAGCAGTACCGCGGGGCCCCTAAGATTACTCTACGAGCAGTACTTC.

The CDR3 sequence: CASRTGYGGELFF. DNA of the CDR3: TGCGCCAGCAGAACAGGGTATGGCGGGGAGCTGTTTTTT. This chain joins TRBV10-2 and TRBJ2-2; TRBD1 might be the D (6 bases). The CDR3 spans 13 residues. CDR1 and CDR2 from the germline V gene are WSHSY and SAAADI. Trimming left V 6 bases short and J 7 bases short, with 12 bases between.